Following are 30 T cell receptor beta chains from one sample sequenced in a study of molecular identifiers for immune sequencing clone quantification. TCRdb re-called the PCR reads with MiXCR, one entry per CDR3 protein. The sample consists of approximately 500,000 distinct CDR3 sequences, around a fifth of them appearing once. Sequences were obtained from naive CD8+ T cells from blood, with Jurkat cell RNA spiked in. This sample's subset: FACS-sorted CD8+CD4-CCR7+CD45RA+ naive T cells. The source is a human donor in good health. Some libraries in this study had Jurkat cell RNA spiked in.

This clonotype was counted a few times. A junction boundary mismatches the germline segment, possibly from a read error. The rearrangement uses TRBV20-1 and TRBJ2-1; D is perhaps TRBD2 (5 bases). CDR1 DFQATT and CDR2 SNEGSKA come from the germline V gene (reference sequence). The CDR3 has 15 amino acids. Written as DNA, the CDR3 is TGCAGTGCTAGAGGTCAGGCCCTAAGTGGAGCGGCGCTGATCTTC. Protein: CSARGQALSGAALIF.

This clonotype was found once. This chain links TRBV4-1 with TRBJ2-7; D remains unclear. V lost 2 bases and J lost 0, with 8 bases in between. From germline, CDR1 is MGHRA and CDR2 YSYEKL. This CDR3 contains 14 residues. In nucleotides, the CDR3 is TGCGCCAGCAGCCAAAAGACGAGCTCCTACGAGCAGTACTTC. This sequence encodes CASSQKTSSYEQYF.

CDR3 DNA: TGTGCCAGCAGCTTATCGGGCAGGGGACAAGAGACCCAGTACTTC. It encodes CASSLSGRGQETQYF. The chain is built from TRBV7-9 and TRBJ2-5; D may be TRBD1 (6 bases). The CDR3 spans 15 residues. CDR1 and CDR2 (germline): SEHNR, FQNEAQ (reference sequence). V gave up 2 bases and J gave up 2 bases, with 12 bases separating them.

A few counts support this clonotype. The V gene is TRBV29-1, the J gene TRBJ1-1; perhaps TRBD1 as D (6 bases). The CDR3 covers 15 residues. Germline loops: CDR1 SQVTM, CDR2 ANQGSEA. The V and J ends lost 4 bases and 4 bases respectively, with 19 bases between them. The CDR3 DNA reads TGCAGCGTTGTGGGGTACCTAACAGGGACCACTGAAGCTTTCTTT. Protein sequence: CSVVGYLTGTTEAFF. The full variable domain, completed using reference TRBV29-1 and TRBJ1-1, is SAVISQKPSRDICQRGTSLTIQCQVDSQVTMMFWYRQQPGQSLTLIATANQGSEATYESGFVIDKFPISRPNLTFSTLTVSNMSPEDSSIYLCSVVGYLTGTTEAFFGQGTRLTVV.

This chain's CDR3 is CASSPGQPNSGANVLTF. The CDR3 bases are TGTGCCAGCAGCCCGGGACAGCCTAACTCTGGGGCCAACGTCCTGACTTTC. The V gene is TRBV3-1, the J gene TRBJ2-6, with TRBD1 matching 7 bases. The CDR3 has 17 residues. V gave up 4 bases and J gave up 0 bases; unmatched junction bases: 6. CDR1 and CDR2 (germline): LGHDT, YNNKEL (reference sequence).

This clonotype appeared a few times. The CDR3 region has the DNA TGTGCCAGCAGCCCCGCGCTGACAGGGGGCTTGGAAAAACTGTTTTTT. This sequence encodes CASSPALTGGLEKLFF. V and J are TRBV7-9 and TRBJ1-4, with 10 bases that match TRBD1. Trimming at V came to 5 bases and at J to 8 bases, leaving 11 bases not matched to a gene. Germline V gene data show CDR1 as SEHNR and CDR2 as FQNEAQ (reference sequence). CDR3 length equals 16 residues.

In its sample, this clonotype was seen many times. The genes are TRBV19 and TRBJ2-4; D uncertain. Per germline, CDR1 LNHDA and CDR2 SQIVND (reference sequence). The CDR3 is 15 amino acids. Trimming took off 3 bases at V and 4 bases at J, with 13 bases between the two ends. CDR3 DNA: TGTGCCAGTAGTATCGGGTCTGGGCCTAAAAACATTCAGTACTTC. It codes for CASSIGSGPKNIQYF.

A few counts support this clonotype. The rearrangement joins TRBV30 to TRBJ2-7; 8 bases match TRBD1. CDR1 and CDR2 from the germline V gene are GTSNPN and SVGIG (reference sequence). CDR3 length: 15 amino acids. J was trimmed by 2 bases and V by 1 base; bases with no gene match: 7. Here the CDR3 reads CAWSGPGGSPYEQYF. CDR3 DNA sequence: TGTGCCTGGAGTGGACCAGGGGGCTCTCCCTACGAGCAGTACTTC.

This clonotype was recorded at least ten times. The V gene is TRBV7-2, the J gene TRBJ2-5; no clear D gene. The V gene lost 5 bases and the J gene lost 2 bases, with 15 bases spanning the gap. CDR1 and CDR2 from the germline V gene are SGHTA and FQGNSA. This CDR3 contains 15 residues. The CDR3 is CASSRFDLPQETQYF. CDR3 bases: TGTGCCAGCAGCCGTTTTGACCTTCCTCAAGAGACCCAGTACTTC.

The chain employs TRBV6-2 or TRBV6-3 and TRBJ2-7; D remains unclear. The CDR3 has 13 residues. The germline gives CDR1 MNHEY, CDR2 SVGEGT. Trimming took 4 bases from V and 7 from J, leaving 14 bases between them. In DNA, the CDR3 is TGTGCCAGCAGTTGCACGACACCTTGGGAGCAGTACTTC. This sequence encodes CASSCTTPWEQYF.

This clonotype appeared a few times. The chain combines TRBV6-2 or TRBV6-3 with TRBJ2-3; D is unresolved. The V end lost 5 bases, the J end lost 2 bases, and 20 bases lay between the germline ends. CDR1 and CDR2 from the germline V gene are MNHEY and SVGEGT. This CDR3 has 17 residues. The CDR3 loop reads CASSPYYLAEVTDTQYF. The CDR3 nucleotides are TGTGCCAGCAGTCCCTACTATCTTGCGGAAGTCACAGATACGCAGTATTTT.

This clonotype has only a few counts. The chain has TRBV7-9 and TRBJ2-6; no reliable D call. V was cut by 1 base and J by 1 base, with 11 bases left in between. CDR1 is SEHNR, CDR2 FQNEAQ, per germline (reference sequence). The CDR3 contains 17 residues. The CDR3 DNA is TGTGCCAGCAGCTTAGGCGGCTTGGGATCTGGGGCCAACGTCCTGACTTTC. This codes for CASSLGGLGSGANVLTF.

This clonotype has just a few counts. For the CDR3, the DNA is TGTGCCAGCAGCCAAGACAGGGTAGGAGAGACCCAGTACTTC. This sequence encodes CASSQDRVGETQYF. The J gene is TRBJ2-5, the V gene TRBV12-3 or TRBV12-4; the match to TRBD1 covers 7 bases. The junction had 8 bases not matched to a gene; V was cut back by 6 bases and J by 4 bases. The CDR3 totals 14 residues.

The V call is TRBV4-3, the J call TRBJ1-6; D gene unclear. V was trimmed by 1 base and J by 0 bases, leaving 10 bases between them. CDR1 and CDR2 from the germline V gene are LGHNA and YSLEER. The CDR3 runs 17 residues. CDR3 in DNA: TGCGCCAGCAGCCAAGCGGCCACCAGCTCCTATAATTCACCCCTCCACTTT. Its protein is CASSQAATSSYNSPLHF.

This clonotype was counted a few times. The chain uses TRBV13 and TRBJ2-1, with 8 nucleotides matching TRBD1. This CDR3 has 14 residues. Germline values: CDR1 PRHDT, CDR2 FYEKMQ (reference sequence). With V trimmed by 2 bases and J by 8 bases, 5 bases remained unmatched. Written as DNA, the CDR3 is TGTGCCAGCAGCTTATCGACAGGGGCCTATGAGCAGTTCTTC. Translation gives CASSLSTGAYEQFF.

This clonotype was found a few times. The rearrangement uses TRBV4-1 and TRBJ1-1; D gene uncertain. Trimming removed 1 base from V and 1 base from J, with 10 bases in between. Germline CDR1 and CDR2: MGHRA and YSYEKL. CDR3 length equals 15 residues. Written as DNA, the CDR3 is TGCGCCAGCAGCCAAGGTAGTTACCCGAACACTGAAGCTTTCTTT. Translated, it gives CASSQGSYPNTEAFF.

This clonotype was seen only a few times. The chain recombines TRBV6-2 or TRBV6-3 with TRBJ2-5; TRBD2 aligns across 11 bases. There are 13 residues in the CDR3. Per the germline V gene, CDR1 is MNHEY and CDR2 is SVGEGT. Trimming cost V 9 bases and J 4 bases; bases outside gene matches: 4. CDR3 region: CASGLAGAETQYF. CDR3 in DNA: TGTGCCAGTGGACTAGCGGGCGCAGAGACCCAGTACTTC.

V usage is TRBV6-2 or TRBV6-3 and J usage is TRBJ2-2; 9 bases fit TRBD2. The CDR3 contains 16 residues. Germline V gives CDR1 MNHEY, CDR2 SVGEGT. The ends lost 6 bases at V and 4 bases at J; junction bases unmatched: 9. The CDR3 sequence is CASSSEAGGPTGELFF. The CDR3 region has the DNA TGTGCCAGCAGCTCCGAAGCGGGGGGCCCCACCGGGGAGCTGTTTTTT.

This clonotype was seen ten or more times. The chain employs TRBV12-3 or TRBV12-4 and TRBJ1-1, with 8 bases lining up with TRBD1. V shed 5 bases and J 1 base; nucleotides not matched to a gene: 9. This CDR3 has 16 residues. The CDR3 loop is CASSNSAGQGNTEAFF. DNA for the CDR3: TGTGCCAGCAGTAATTCCGCTGGACAGGGGAACACTGAAGCTTTCTTT.

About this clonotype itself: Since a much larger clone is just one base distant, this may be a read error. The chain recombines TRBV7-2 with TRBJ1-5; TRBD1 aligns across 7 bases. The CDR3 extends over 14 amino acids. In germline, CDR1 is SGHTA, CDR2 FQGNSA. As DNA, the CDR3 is TGTGCCAGCAGCTCAGGGGGTAGCAATCGGCCCCAGCATTTT. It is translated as CASSSGGSNRPQHF.

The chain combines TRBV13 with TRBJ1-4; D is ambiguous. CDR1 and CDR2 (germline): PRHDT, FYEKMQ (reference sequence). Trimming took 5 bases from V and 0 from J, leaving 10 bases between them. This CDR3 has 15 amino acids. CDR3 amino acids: CASSATAATNEKLFF. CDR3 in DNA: TGTGCCAGCAGCGCGACGGCGGCAACTAATGAAAAACTGTTTTTT.

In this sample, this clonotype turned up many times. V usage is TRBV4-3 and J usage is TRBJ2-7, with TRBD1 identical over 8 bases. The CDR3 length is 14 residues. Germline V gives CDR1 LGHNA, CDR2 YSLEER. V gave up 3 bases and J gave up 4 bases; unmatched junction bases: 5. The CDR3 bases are TGCGCCAGCAGCCAGATACAGGGGGGATACGAGCAGTACTTC. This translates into CASSQIQGGYEQYF.

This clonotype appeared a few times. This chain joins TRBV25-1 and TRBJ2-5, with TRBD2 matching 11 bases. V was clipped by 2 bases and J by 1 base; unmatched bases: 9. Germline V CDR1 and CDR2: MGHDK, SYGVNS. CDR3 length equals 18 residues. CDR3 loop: CASSEPGLAAGIQETQYF. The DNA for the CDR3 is TGTGCCAGCAGTGAACCGGGACTAGCGGCGGGGATCCAAGAGACCCAGTACTTC.

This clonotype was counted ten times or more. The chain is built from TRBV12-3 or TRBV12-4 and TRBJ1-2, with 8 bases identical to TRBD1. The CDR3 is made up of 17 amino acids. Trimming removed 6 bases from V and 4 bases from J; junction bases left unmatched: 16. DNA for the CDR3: TGTGCCAGCAGATCCCCCACAACACAGACAGGGGCCTATGGCTACACCTTC. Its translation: CASRSPTTQTGAYGYTF.

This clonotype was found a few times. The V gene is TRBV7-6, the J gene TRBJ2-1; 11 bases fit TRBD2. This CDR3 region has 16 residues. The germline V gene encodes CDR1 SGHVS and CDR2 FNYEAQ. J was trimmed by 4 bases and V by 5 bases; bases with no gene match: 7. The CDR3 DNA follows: TGTGCCAGCAGCCTGTTGACTAGCGGGGCGTACAATGAGCAGTTCTTC. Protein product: CASSLLTSGAYNEQFF.

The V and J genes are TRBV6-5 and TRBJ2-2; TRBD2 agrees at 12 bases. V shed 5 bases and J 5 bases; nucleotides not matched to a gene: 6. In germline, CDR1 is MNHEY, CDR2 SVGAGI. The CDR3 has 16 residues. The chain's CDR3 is CASSPLAGGLTGELFF. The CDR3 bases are TGTGCCAGCAGTCCGCTAGCGGGGGGGCTAACCGGGGAGCTGTTTTTT.

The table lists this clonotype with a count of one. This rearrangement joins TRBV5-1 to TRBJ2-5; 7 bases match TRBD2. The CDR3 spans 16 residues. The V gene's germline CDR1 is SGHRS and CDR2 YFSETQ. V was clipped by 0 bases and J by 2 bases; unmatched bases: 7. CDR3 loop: CASSLEASGQQETQYF. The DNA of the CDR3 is TGCGCCAGCAGCTTGGAGGCTAGCGGCCAACAAGAGACCCAGTACTTC.

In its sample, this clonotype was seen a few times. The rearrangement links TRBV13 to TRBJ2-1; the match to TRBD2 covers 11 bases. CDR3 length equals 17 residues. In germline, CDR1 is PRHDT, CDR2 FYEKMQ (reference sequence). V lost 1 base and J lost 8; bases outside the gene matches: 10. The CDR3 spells CASSLASGGPKVDEQFF. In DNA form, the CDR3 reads TGTGCCAGCAGCTTAGCTAGCGGGGGGCCCAAAGTCGATGAGCAGTTCTTC.

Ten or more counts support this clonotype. This chain's CDR3 is CSVVVGYEQYF. In DNA, the CDR3 is TGCAGCGTTGTTGTGGGGTACGAGCAGTACTTC. This sequence joins TRBV29-1 and TRBJ2-7; D gene ambiguous. Germline V gene sequence: CDR1 SQVTM, CDR2 ANQGSEA. This CDR3 contains 11 residues. V was cut by 4 bases and J by 4 bases, with 8 bases left in between.

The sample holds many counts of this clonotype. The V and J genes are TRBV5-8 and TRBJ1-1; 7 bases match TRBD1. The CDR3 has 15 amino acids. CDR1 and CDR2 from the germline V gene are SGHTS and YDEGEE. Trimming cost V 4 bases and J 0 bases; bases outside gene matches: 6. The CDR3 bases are TGTGCCAGCAGCCCGATGACAGGGCTGAACACTGAAGCTTTCTTT. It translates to CASSPMTGLNTEAFF.